This T cell receptor (beta chain) was identified in a study of control samples from healthy donors and cancer patients. Trimming at V came to 5 bases and at J to 7 bases, leaving 13 bases not matched to a gene. Germline values: CDR1 SNHLY, CDR2 FYNNEI. The CDR3 sequence is 16 residues long. Assay used: immunoSEQ multiplex PCR; TCRdb lists only in-frame clones, some missing. This sample has roughly 76,000 clones, with roughly 93% found just once. Sequences were obtained from PBMCs. This sequence was found in a woman aged 40 to 49 with lung cancer. This chain joins TRBV2 and TRBJ1-1; 10 nucleotides match TRBD1. CDR3 coding DNA: TGTGCCAGCAGTAGCGACAGGGGGCGGTTCGTCAGTGAAGCTTTCTTT. This translates into CASSSDRGRFVSEAFF.